The entry below describes one T cell receptor beta chain. Within the sample, other DNA sequences also encode this same CDR3. These data originate in a study of shared clonotypes between healthy human individuals. Produced via immunoSEQ multiplex PCR; TCRdb's table is partial and in-frame only. The sample contains about 2.1 million clones, roughly 93% of which appear only once. The naive CD8 subset, CD45RO-negative cells positively selected for CCR7, excluded terminally differentiated effector memory CD45RA+ cells. The germline gives CDR1 MDHEN, CDR2 SYDVKM. This CDR3 has 13 amino acids. Trimming left V 2 bases short and J 0 bases short, with 4 bases between.

This receptor was taken from a man aged 18 to 29 in good health. Some clones in this sample may be carry-over from other donors' samples. Sequences were obtained from naive CD8+ T cells from PBMCs. The chain carries TRBV28 and TRBJ1-2, with no clear D. The CDR3 region has the DNA TGTGCCAGCAGTTTACGGACTAACTATGGCTACACCTTC. The encoded protein is CASSLRTNYGYTF.